The 2 T cell receptor beta chains reported below all come from one sample, sequenced in a study of T cell responses to AZD1222 COVID-19 vaccine. Clones were read by immunoSEQ multiplex PCR, and TCRdb kept only the in-frame ones, dropping some. The repertoire has some 150,000 clones, around nine tenths of them found once; the top ten carry around 1.7%. Specimen: peripheral blood, collected 28 days after the second AZD1222 dose. Every receptor here comes from an adult who received the AZD1222 COVID-19 vaccine.

J is TRBJ1-4 and V is TRBV28; weak D call: TRBD1 (6 bases). Per germline, CDR1 MDHEN and CDR2 SYDVKM. The V end lost 4 bases, the J end lost 6 bases, and 27 bases lay between the germline ends. This CDR3 contains 19 residues. The CDR3 coding sequence is TGTGCCAGCAGTTCTGGGGCGAGGGGTTCCCCTGGGGGCGATGAAAAACTGTTTTTT. It yields the protein CASSSGARGSPGGDEKLFF. The full variable domain, completed using reference TRBV28 and TRBJ1-4, is DVKVTQSSRYLVKRTGEKVFLECVQDMDHENMFWYRQDPGLGLRLIYFSYDVKMKEKGDIPEGYSVSREKKERFSLILESASTNQTSMYLCASSSGARGSPGGDEKLFFGSGTQLSVL.

This clone was seen once. The CDR3 DNA reads as TGTGCCAGCTCACCTGGACAGGGGTCCACTGAAGCTTTCTTT. This sequence encodes CASSPGQGSTEAFF. This chain joins TRBV18 and TRBJ1-1, with 9 bases fitting TRBD1. This CDR3 has 14 residues. V dropped 3 bases and J dropped 4; count of bases not matched to a gene: 3. Germline CDR1 reads KGHSH; CDR2 reads LQKENI.